A selection of T cell receptor beta chains follows, all from one sample in a study of T cell responses to AZD1222 COVID-19 vaccine. Profiling relied on immunoSEQ multiplex PCR, and the TCRdb table lists in-frame clones only, not all of them. This sample has some 120,000 clones, with over 75% found just once. The material was peripheral blood, obtained on day 0 of MenACWY control vaccination. The source of these receptors is an adult in good health. Each CDR3 is given without its conserved first and last residue. The order of the fields is CDR3 protein, clone size, V gene, J gene, D gene. The D gene is left open where the match is weak. Some rows have no size entry. The others give once, few or many, or a class for an expanded clone.

CDR3 protein: ASSPATGNEQY
clone size: NA
V gene: TRBV18
J gene: TRBJ2-7
D gene: NA

CDR3 protein: ASSVDGGGQTDTQY
clone size: NA
V gene: TRBV9
J gene: TRBJ2-3
D gene: TRBD2

CDR3 protein: ASSLGTVQETQY
clone size: NA
V gene: TRBV7-8
J gene: TRBJ2-5
D gene: NA

CDR3 protein: ASSKGRETNTGELF
clone size: NA
V gene: TRBV18
J gene: TRBJ2-2
D gene: TRBD2

CDR3 protein: ASSPGFSNTEAF
clone size: NA
V gene: TRBV18
J gene: TRBJ1-1
D gene: NA

CDR3 protein: ASSHPGTGLYGYT
clone size: NA
V gene: TRBV4-3
J gene: TRBJ1-2
D gene: NA

CDR3 protein: AISEWPGLYNSPLH
clone size: NA
V gene: TRBV10-3
J gene: TRBJ1-6
D gene: NA

CDR3 protein: ASSLGASRFLDEQF
clone size: NA
V gene: TRBV5-1
J gene: TRBJ2-1
D gene: NA

CDR3 protein: ASSQLRDRLLYGYT
clone size: NA
V gene: TRBV4-1
J gene: TRBJ1-2
D gene: TRBD1

CDR3 protein: ASSLGQNTEAF
clone size: NA
V gene: TRBV7-3
J gene: TRBJ1-1
D gene: NA

CDR3 protein: ASSGTGAVNTIY
clone size: NA
V gene: TRBV18
J gene: TRBJ1-3
D gene: TRBD1

CDR3 protein: ASSPGQNPSYEQY
clone size: NA
V gene: TRBV7-6
J gene: TRBJ2-7
D gene: NA

CDR3 protein: ASSQDLALPNEQF
clone size: few
V gene: TRBV4-3
J gene: TRBJ2-1
D gene: NA

CDR3 protein: AGEEGAYGYT
clone size: NA
V gene: TRBV6-5
J gene: TRBJ1-2
D gene: TRBD1

CDR3 protein: ASRIGTAYNSPLH
clone size: NA
V gene: TRBV19
J gene: TRBJ1-6
D gene: TRBD1

CDR3 protein: AISEFQGYTEAF
clone size: NA
V gene: TRBV10-3
J gene: TRBJ1-1
D gene: NA

CDR3 protein: ASSRFPGAHNSPLH
clone size: NA
V gene: TRBV5-1
J gene: TRBJ1-6
D gene: NA

CDR3 protein: ASSPMGGYT
clone size: NA
V gene: TRBV6-5
J gene: TRBJ1-2
D gene: NA

CDR3 protein: ASSPPGWAPGNTIY
clone size: NA
V gene: TRBV9
J gene: TRBJ1-3
D gene: NA

CDR3 protein: ASSLKPDWGTEAF
clone size: NA
V gene: TRBV5-1
J gene: TRBJ1-1
D gene: NA

CDR3 protein: ASSRDRSPRNTIY
clone size: NA
V gene: TRBV7-9
J gene: TRBJ1-3
D gene: TRBD1

CDR3 protein: ASSQDRVGPGDTEAF
clone size: NA
V gene: TRBV3-1/TRBV3-2
J gene: TRBJ1-1
D gene: NA

CDR3 protein: ASSEGYEQY
clone size: NA
V gene: TRBV6-1
J gene: TRBJ2-7
D gene: NA

CDR3 protein: ASSLGVGQETQY
clone size: NA
V gene: TRBV7-7
J gene: TRBJ2-5
D gene: NA

CDR3 protein: ASSRRSGNTEAF
clone size: NA
V gene: TRBV3-1/TRBV3-2
J gene: TRBJ1-1
D gene: NA

CDR3 protein: ASSIDRGQGQPQH
clone size: many
V gene: TRBV2
J gene: TRBJ1-5
D gene: TRBD1

CDR3 protein: ASSRDSSNYGYT
clone size: once
V gene: TRBV6-4
J gene: TRBJ1-2
D gene: NA

CDR3 protein: ASSKISRNSGNTIY
clone size: NA
V gene: TRBV21-1
J gene: TRBJ1-3
D gene: NA

CDR3 protein: AAGGAGGIEQY
clone size: once
V gene: TRBV11-2
J gene: TRBJ2-7
D gene: NA

CDR3 protein: ASSQDPPRGSLQETQY
clone size: NA
V gene: TRBV4-2
J gene: TRBJ2-5
D gene: NA

CDR3 protein: ASGSYNSPLH
clone size: NA
V gene: TRBV7-2
J gene: TRBJ1-6
D gene: NA

CDR3 protein: ASSGTSGVSKNIQY
clone size: NA
V gene: TRBV9
J gene: TRBJ2-4
D gene: TRBD2

CDR3 protein: ASSYGTGVNTEAF
clone size: NA
V gene: TRBV6-5
J gene: TRBJ1-1
D gene: TRBD1

CDR3 protein: ASRTPGGWETQY
clone size: NA
V gene: TRBV28
J gene: TRBJ2-5
D gene: TRBD2

CDR3 protein: ATRGLAGGHDEQF
clone size: NA
V gene: TRBV24-1
J gene: TRBJ2-1
D gene: TRBD2

CDR3 protein: ASSFGLATRNEQF
clone size: NA
V gene: TRBV6-5
J gene: TRBJ2-1
D gene: TRBD2

CDR3 protein: ASSVGQGAGSTEAF
clone size: NA
V gene: TRBV7-6
J gene: TRBJ1-1
D gene: TRBD1

CDR3 protein: ASSQEGTRYNSPLH
clone size: NA
V gene: TRBV4-3
J gene: TRBJ1-6
D gene: NA

CDR3 protein: ASSLGPNSPLH
clone size: NA
V gene: TRBV5-1
J gene: TRBJ1-6
D gene: NA

CDR3 protein: ASSPGLGIYNEQF
clone size: NA
V gene: TRBV5-1
J gene: TRBJ2-1
D gene: TRBD2

CDR3 protein: ASSHRTPQETQY
clone size: NA
V gene: TRBV13
J gene: TRBJ2-5
D gene: NA

CDR3 protein: ASGDRAEGGEAF
clone size: few
V gene: TRBV5-1
J gene: TRBJ1-1
D gene: TRBD1

CDR3 protein: ASSQDPPGPGRVTPLH
clone size: NA
V gene: TRBV4-2
J gene: TRBJ1-6
D gene: NA

CDR3 protein: ASTRGGTSLPTREY
clone size: NA
V gene: TRBV2
J gene: TRBJ2-7
D gene: TRBD2

CDR3 protein: ASSYNMNTEAF
clone size: NA
V gene: TRBV3-1/TRBV3-2
J gene: TRBJ1-1
D gene: NA

CDR3 protein: ASSIDLGTANSPLH
clone size: NA
V gene: TRBV19
J gene: TRBJ1-6
D gene: TRBD1

CDR3 protein: ASSQCHYGYT
clone size: NA
V gene: TRBV23-1
J gene: TRBJ1-2
D gene: NA

CDR3 protein: ASSQDPPSGGVETQY
clone size: few
V gene: TRBV4-3
J gene: TRBJ2-5
D gene: TRBD2

CDR3 protein: ATTGTGGEKLF
clone size: once
V gene: TRBV25-1
J gene: TRBJ1-4
D gene: TRBD1